This T cell receptor beta chain was sequenced in a study of shared clonotypes between healthy human individuals. Sequenced by immunoSEQ multiplex PCR; TCRdb stores in-frame clones only, minus some. The profile shows millions of clones, around 95% of them singletons. The receptor comes from a man between 18 and 35 years old in good health. The sample comprised naive CD4+ T cells sorted from blood. Indicated subset: CD45RA+ positively selected.

The CDR3 DNA reads TGTGCCAGCAGCCCCCGGGACAGGGATTTTTCACCCCTCCACTTT. Protein product: CASSPRDRDFSPLHF. V and J are TRBV5-8 and TRBJ1-6; 9 bases fit TRBD1. The CDR3 is made up of 15 amino acids. The V and J ends lost 4 bases and 9 bases, in that order; junction bases with no gene match: 8. CDR1 is SGHTS and CDR2 is YDEGEE in the germline V gene.